The 5 T cell receptor beta chains below were found in one sample sequenced in a study of blood T cell repertoires in COVID-19. The table came from immunoSEQ multiplex PCR; TCRdb's copy has only in-frame clones and leaves some out. Among 340,000 or so clones listed, about four fifths were seen once. The sequenced sample was peripheral blood. These receptors were obtained from a man aged 25 to 40 with active or convalescent COVID-19.

The chain has TRBV6-5 and TRBJ1-1; 7 nucleotides match TRBD1. V gave up 8 bases and J gave up 1 base; unmatched junction bases: 4. CDR1 and CDR2 (germline): MNHEY, SVGAGI. The CDR3 loop spans 13 amino acids. The CDR3 is CASQDRENTEAFF. The CDR3 bases are TGTGCCAGCCAAGACAGGGAGAACACTGAAGCTTTCTTT.

The chain links TRBV3-1 (or the pseudogene TRBV3-2) to TRBJ2-2; 7 nucleotides line up with TRBD1. Germline V gives CDR1 LGHDT, CDR2 YNNKEL (reference sequence). J was trimmed by 8 bases and V by 0 bases; bases with no gene match: 24. The CDR3 covers 21 residues. The CDR3 reads CASSQDRAGTVGTFWTGELFF. CDR3 nucleotides: TGTGCCAGCAGCCAAGATCGAGCTGGGACAGTTGGGACCTTCTGGACTGGGGAGCTGTTTTTT.

The V gene is TRBV12-3 or TRBV12-4, the J gene TRBJ2-5; possible D gene TRBD1, 6 bases. Trimming left V 5 bases short and J 2 bases short, with 9 bases between. The CDR3 is 13 residues long. CDR3 in DNA: TGTGCCAGCAGTACAGGGATTCAAGAGACCCAGTACTTC. Translated, it gives CASSTGIQETQYF.

This clone appeared a few times. V usage is TRBV9 and J usage is TRBJ2-3; no firm D call. Germline V gives CDR1 SGDLS, CDR2 YYNGEE. Trimming removed 4 bases from V and 0 bases from J, with 9 bases in between. The CDR3 spans 14 residues. The CDR3 region is CASSSRPSTDTQYF. CDR3 sequence (DNA): TGTGCCAGCAGCTCTAGGCCTAGCACAGATACGCAGTATTTT.

The rearrangement uses TRBV7-9 and TRBJ2-2, with 9 bases lining up with TRBD1. Germline lookup yields CDR1 SEHNR and CDR2 FQNEAQ (reference sequence). This CDR3 has 15 residues. J lost 6 bases, V lost 4 bases, and 6 bases had no gene match. The CDR3 coding sequence is TGTGCCAGCAGCTCCGGGACAGGGCCCCCCGGGGAGCTGTTTTTT. It translates to CASSSGTGPPGELFF.